The rows below give T cell receptor beta chains drawn from one sample of a study of blood T cell repertoires in COVID-19. The table came from immunoSEQ multiplex PCR; TCRdb's copy has only in-frame clones and leaves some out. The sample has approximately 72,000 clones; 65% to 90% are singletons. The material sequenced was peripheral blood. These receptors were taken from a man aged 45 to 65 with acute or convalescent COVID-19. CDR3s include the opening cysteine and the closing phenylalanine or tryptophan. The D gene is left open where the match is weak. Only some rows state a clone size, as once, few, many or a class for expanded clones.

clone_size	v_call	d_call	j_call	cdr3_nt	cdr3_aa
few	TRBV3-1/TRBV3-2	-	TRBJ1-2	TGTGCCAGCAGCCAAGAAGTTGGAGATGGCTACACCTTC	CASSQEVGDGYTF
-	TRBV6-2/TRBV6-3	TRBD1	TRBJ2-5	TGTGCCAGCAGTTACCCAATGAGAGGGACAGACCAAGAGACCCAGTACTTC	CASSYPMRGTDQETQYF
-	TRBV19	-	TRBJ1-1	TGTGCCAGTAGTATGGGGAGAACAGGGTTGGAAGCTTTCTTT	CASSMGRTGLEAFF
-	TRBV3-1/TRBV3-2	TRBD1	TRBJ2-3	TGTGCCAGCAGAAGAGGGACAGGCGGTGCAGATACGCAGTATTTT	CASRRGTGGADTQYF
-	TRBV12-5	-	TRBJ2-5	TGTGCTAGTGGTTTGGGCGGGACCGGGGAGACCCAGTACTTC	CASGLGGTGETQYF
-	TRBV28	TRBD2	TRBJ2-2	TGTGCCACCCTGACTTCAGCGGGGGGGCACACCGGGGAGCTGTTTTTT	CATLTSAGGHTGELFF
-	TRBV2	-	TRBJ2-5	TGTGCCAGCAGTGAATGGGTGGAGCAAGAGACCCAGTACTTC	CASSEWVEQETQYF
-	TRBV7-9	TRBD1	TRBJ1-1	TGTGCCAGCAGCCTGACAGGGGACACTGAAGCTTTCTTT	CASSLTGDTEAFF
once	TRBV7-8	TRBD1	TRBJ1-4	TGTGCCAGCAGCTTAGGGGACAGGGGCGGGGAAAAACTGTTTTTT	CASSLGDRGGEKLFF
-	TRBV24-1	-	TRBJ2-7	TGTGCCACCCCCTGGAGGACAGACCTTTGGGAGCAGTACTTC	CATPWRTDLWEQYF
-	TRBV27	-	TRBJ2-7	TGTGCCAGCAGTTTCGGACGGGGGTACGAGCAGTACTTC	CASSFGRGYEQYF
few	TRBV3-1/TRBV3-2	TRBD2	TRBJ2-5	TGTGCCAGCAGCCCCAAATTCGGGCTAGCGGGGGAGAGCGAGACCCAGTACTTC	CASSPKFGLAGESETQYF
few	TRBV4-1	TRBD2	TRBJ2-5	TGCGCCAGCAGCCAAGGACTGGGTAGCGGGGGCGGCCAGGAGACCCAGTACTTC	CASSQGLGSGGGQETQYF
-	TRBV11-2	-	TRBJ1-5	TGTGCCAGCAGCTTAGGGTCGGGACAAAATCAGCCCCAGCATTTT	CASSLGSGQNQPQHF
-	TRBV6-1	TRBD2	TRBJ2-3	TGTGCCAGCCGTGGGCTCCTGGGACTCGCGGGGGGGCGGGGCACAGATACGCAGTATTTT	CASRGLLGLAGGRGTDTQYF
-	TRBV4-2	-	TRBJ1-4	TGTGCCAGCAGCCTCCGGGGGACTAATGAAAAACTGTTTTTT	CASSLRGTNEKLFF
-	TRBV4-1	TRBD1	TRBJ1-4	TGCGCCAGCAGCCAAGGACAGGGGGCGCGGACTAATGAAAAACTGTTTTTT	CASSQGQGARTNEKLFF
-	TRBV9	TRBD1	TRBJ2-6	TGTGCCAGCACCCGGGGGGACAGGGCAAATGGGGCCAACGTCCTGACTTTC	CASTRGDRANGANVLTF
-	TRBV3-1/TRBV3-2	TRBD2	TRBJ2-3	TGTGCCAGCAGCCAACCACAGGGTCGGCGGGGGGGCCGAAGAGATACGCAGTATTTT	CASSQPQGRRGGRRDTQYF
-	TRBV30	-	TRBJ1-5	TGTGCCTGGAGTGATCAGGGGCATCAGCCCCAGCATTTT	CAWSDQGHQPQHF
-	TRBV27	TRBD2	TRBJ2-5	TGTGCCAGCAGTTTACTCCCGGGGGGGACCCAGTACTTC	CASSLLPGGTQYF
-	TRBV5-1	-	TRBJ2-3	TGCGCCAGCAGCCCTGGGTGGGGGCAGGGAGATACGCAGTATTTT	CASSPGWGQGDTQYF
-	TRBV7-2	-	TRBJ2-7	TGTGCCAGCAGCTTAGGGACAGAGTACGAGCAGTACTTC	CASSLGTEYEQYF
-	TRBV7-8	TRBD2	TRBJ2-5	TGTGCCAGCAGCCACGGGGGGGAGACCCAGTACTTC	CASSHGGETQYF
-	TRBV29-1	TRBD1	TRBJ1-2	TGCAGCGCGGCGACAGGGGGCAACTATGGCTACACCTTC	CSAATGGNYGYTF
-	TRBV27	TRBD1	TRBJ2-3	TGTGCCAGCAGTCTCGAGGGCAGGGGGATAGATACGCAGTATTTT	CASSLEGRGIDTQYF
large	TRBV13	TRBD1	TRBJ1-2	TGTGCCAGCAGCGCGAACAGGGGTAGCTATGGCTACACCTTC	CASSANRGSYGYTF
-	TRBV25-1	-	TRBJ1-2	TGTGCCAGCAGTGAATCCGGGCAGGAGGGGTATGGCTACACCTTC	CASSESGQEGYGYTF
-	TRBV7-8	TRBD2	TRBJ2-3	TGTGCCAGCAGCTTAGTTTGGGGGGGTGGCACAGATACGCAGTATTTT	CASSLVWGGGTDTQYF
-	TRBV25-1	-	TRBJ1-4	TGTGCCAGCAGTGCCCAACAGGGATTGGGTGAAAAACTGTTTTTT	CASSAQQGLGEKLFF
-	TRBV6-5	-	TRBJ2-5	TGTGCCAGCAGCGAGCCCCCGGAGACCCAGTACTTC	CASSEPPETQYF
-	TRBV7-9	-	TRBJ2-3	TGTGCCAGCAGCTTAGCAAACCCTCGGGGCACAGATACGCAGTATTTT	CASSLANPRGTDTQYF
-	TRBV7-9	TRBD1	TRBJ1-2	TGTGCCAGCAGCTTAGCCCTACCCACGTGGGACAGGGGGATCGGTGGCTACACCTTC	CASSLALPTWDRGIGGYTF
-	TRBV18	-	TRBJ1-5	TGTGCCAGCTCATCTATTCAGGATCAGCCCCAGCATTTT	CASSSIQDQPQHF
-	TRBV28	TRBD2	TRBJ2-7	TGTGCCAGCAGTTCCAGGACTAGCGGGGGATACGAGCAGTACTTC	CASSSRTSGGYEQYF
-	TRBV7-9	-	TRBJ1-1	TGTGCCAGCAGCTTAGGTGGACAGCAGAACACTGAAGCTTTCTTT	CASSLGGQQNTEAFF
-	TRBV5-1	-	TRBJ2-3	TGCGCCAGCAGCTTGGAGGTGGGCGATACGCAGTATTTT	CASSLEVGDTQYF
-	TRBV6-5	TRBD2	TRBJ2-7	TGTGCCTTTGGGGGGGTTTACTCCTACGAGCAGTACTTC	CAFGGVYSYEQYF
-	TRBV7-2	-	TRBJ1-1	TGTGCCAGCAGCTTAGAAGTTACAGGGCGTAATGAAGCTTTCTTT	CASSLEVTGRNEAFF
few	TRBV14	-	TRBJ1-1	TGTGCCAGCAGCCAGTACTATCAGGGGCCTGGCACTGAAGCTTTCTTT	CASSQYYQGPGTEAFF
-	TRBV19	TRBD1	TRBJ2-2	TGTGCCAGTACAGGACAGGTGAACACCGGGGAGCTGTTTTTT	CASTGQVNTGELFF
-	TRBV9	-	TRBJ1-1	TGTGCCAGCAGCGGAGGGGTAGGAGGGCGTACTGAAGCTTTCTTT	CASSGGVGGRTEAFF
-	TRBV6-5	TRBD1	TRBJ1-2	TGTGCCAGCAGTCTCAGGGGGCCCTCGGGCTACACCTTC	CASSLRGPSGYTF
few	TRBV5-4	-	TRBJ2-1	TGTGCCAGCAGCTTGCTTAGCTACTCGAATGAGCAGTTCTTC	CASSLLSYSNEQFF
-	TRBV11-2	TRBD1	TRBJ2-7	TGTGCCAGCAGCCGGACAGGGGGCACCTACGAGCAGTACTTC	CASSRTGGTYEQYF
-	TRBV12-3/TRBV12-4	-	TRBJ1-1	TGTGCCAGCAGTTTCGGGGTTGGCACTGAAGCTTTCTTT	CASSFGVGTEAFF
-	TRBV13	-	TRBJ1-1	TGTGCCAGCAGCTTAACAGAAGACACTGAAGCTTTCTTT	CASSLTEDTEAFF
once	TRBV13	-	TRBJ2-2	TGTGCCAGCAGTAAAGACAGATCGAACACCGGGGAGCTGTTTTTT	CASSKDRSNTGELFF
few	TRBV24-1	-	TRBJ2-5	TGTGCCACCAGTGACTCCGGGTCGGCCCGGGAGACCCAGTACTTC	CATSDSGSARETQYF